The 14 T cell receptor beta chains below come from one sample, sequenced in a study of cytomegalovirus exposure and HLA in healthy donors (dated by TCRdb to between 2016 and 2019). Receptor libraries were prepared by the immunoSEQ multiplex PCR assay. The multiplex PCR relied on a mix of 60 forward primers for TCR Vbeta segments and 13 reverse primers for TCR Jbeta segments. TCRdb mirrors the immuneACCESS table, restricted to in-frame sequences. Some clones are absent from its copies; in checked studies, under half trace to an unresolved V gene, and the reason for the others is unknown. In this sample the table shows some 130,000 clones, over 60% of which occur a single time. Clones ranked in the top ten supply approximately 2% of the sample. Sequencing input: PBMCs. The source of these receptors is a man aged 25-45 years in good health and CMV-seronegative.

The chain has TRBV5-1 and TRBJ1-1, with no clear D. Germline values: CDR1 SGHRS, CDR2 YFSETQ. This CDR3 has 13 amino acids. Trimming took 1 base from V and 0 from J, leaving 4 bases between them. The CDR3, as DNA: TGCGCCAGCAGCTTGACAATGAACACTGAAGCTTTCTTT. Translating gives CASSLTMNTEAFF. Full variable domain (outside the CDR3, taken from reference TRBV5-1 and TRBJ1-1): KAGVTQTPRYLIKTRGQQVTLSCSPISGHRSVSWYQQTPGQGLQFLFEYFSETQRNKGNFPGRFSGRQFSNSRSEMNVSTLELGDSALYLCASSLTMNTEAFFGQGTRLTVV.

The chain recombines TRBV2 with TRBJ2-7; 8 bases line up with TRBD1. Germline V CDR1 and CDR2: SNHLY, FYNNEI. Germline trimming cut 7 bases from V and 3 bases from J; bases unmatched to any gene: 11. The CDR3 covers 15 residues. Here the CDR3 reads CASTMGGQANYEQYF. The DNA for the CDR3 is TGTGCCAGCACCATGGGGGGACAGGCCAACTACGAGCAGTACTTC.

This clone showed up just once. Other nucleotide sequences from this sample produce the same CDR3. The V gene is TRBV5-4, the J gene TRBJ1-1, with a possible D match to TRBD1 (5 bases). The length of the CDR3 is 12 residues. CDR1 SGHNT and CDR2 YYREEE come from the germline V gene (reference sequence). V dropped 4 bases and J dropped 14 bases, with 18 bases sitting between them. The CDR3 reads CASSGLRDSAFF. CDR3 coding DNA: TGTGCCAGCAGCGGGTTAAGGGACTCGGCCTTCTTT. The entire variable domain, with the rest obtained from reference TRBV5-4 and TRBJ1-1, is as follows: ETGVTQSPTHLIKTRGQQVTLRCSSQSGHNTVSWYQQALGQGPQFIFQYYREEENGRGNFPPRFSGLQFPNYSSELNVNALELDDSALYLCASSGLRDSAFFGQGTRLTVV.

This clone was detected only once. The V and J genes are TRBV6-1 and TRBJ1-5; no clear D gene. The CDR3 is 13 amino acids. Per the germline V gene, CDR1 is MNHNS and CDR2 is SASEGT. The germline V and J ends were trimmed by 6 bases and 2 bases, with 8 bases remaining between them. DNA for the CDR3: TGTGCCAGCAGGGGCTGGGGCAATCAGCCCCAGCATTTT. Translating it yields CASRGWGNQPQHF.

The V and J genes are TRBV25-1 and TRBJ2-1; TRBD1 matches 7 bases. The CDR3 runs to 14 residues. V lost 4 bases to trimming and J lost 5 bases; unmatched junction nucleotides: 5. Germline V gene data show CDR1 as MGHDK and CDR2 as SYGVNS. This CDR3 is CASSGQGVDNEQFF. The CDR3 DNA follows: TGTGCCAGCAGTGGACAGGGCGTCGACAATGAGCAGTTCTTC. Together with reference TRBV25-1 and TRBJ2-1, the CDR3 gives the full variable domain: EADIYQTPRYLVIGTGKKITLECSQTMGHDKMYWYQQDPGMELHLIHYSYGVNSTEKGDLSSESTVSRIRTEHFPLTLESARPSHTSQYLCASSGQGVDNEQFFGPGTRLTVL.

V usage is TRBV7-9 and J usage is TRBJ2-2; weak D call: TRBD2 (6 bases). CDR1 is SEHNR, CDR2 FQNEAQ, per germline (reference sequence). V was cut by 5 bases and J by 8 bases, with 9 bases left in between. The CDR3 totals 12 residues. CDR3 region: CASSPGGGELFF. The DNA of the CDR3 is TGTGCCAGCAGCCCCGGAGGGGGGGAGCTGTTTTTT.

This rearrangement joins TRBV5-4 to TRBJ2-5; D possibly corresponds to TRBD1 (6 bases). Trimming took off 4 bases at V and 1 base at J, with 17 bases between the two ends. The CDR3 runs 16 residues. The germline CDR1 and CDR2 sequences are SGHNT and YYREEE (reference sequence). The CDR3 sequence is CASSTALTGFQETQYF. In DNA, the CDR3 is TGTGCCAGCAGCACCGCCCTGACAGGATTCCAAGAGACCCAGTACTTC.

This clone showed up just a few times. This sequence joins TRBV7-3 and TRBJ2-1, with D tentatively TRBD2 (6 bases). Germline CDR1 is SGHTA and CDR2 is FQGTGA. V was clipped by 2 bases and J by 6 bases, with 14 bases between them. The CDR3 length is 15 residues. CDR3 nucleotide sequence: TGTGCCAGCAGCTTAGGGGCTAGCGCTACCAATGAGCAGTTCTTC. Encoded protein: CASSLGASATNEQFF. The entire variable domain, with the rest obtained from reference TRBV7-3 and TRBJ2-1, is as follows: GAGVSQTPSNKVTEKGKYVELRCDPISGHTALYWYRQSLGQGPEFLIYFQGTGAADDSGLPNDRFFAVRPEGSVSTLKIQRTERGDSAVYLCASSLGASATNEQFFGPGTRLTVL.

The CDR3 sequence: CASSLGLAGGFRANEQFF. The CDR3 DNA reads TGCGCCAGCAGCCTTGGACTAGCGGGAGGGTTTAGGGCCAATGAGCAGTTCTTC. The chain joins TRBV4-1 to TRBJ2-1; TRBD2 matches at 15 bases. Germline values: CDR1 MGHRA, CDR2 YSYEKL. The CDR3 loop spans 18 amino acids. After removal of 4 bases from V and 6 bases from J, the junction contained 10 bases not matched to a gene.

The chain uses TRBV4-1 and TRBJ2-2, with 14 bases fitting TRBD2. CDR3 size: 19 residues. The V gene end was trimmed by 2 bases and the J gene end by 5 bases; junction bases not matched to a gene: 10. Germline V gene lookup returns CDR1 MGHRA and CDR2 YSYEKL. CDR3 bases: TGCGCCAGCAGCCAACCCGGACTAGCGGGAGGTTCGGGTACCGGGGAGCTGTTTTTT. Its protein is CASSQPGLAGGSGTGELFF.

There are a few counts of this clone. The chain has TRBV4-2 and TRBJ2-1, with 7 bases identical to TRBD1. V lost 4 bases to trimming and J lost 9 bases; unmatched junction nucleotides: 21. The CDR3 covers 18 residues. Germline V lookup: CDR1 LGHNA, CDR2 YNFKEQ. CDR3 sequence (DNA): TGTGCCAGCAGCCGGGAAGGGGGCTGGACTGGGCTCAAGGGTGAGCAGTTCTTC. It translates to CASSREGGWTGLKGEQFF.

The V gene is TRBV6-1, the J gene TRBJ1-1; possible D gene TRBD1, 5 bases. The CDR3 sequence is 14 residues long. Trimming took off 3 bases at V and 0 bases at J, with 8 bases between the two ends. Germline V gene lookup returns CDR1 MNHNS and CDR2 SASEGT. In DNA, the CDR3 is TGTGCCAGCAGTGAGACAGTAATGAACACTGAAGCTTTCTTT. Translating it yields CASSETVMNTEAFF.

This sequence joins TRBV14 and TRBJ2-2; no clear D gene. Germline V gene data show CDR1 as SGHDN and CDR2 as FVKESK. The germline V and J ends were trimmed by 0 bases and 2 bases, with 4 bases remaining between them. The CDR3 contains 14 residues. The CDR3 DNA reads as TGTGCCAGCAGCCAAGACTTTAACACCGGGGAGCTGTTTTTT. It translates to CASSQDFNTGELFF.

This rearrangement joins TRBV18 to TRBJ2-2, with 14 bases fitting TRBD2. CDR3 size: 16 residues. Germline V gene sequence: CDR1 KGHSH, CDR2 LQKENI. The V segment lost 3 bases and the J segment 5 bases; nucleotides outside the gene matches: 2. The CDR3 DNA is TGTGCCAGCTCACCGGGACTAGCGGGAGAAACCGGGGAGCTGTTTTTT. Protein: CASSPGLAGETGELFF.